This T cell receptor beta chain was documented in a study of response to subunit inactivated influenza vaccine. Notes on the study in general: That few new T cells are recruited by each seasonal influenza vaccination was the authors' suggestion.

In its sample, this clonotype was seen a few times. Its antigen remains unidentified. Each CDR3 protein is one row after TCRdb ran MiXCR on the RT-PCR reads. The sample lists under 550,000 distinct CDR3 sequences; less than 10% were seen once. The CDR3 runs to 14 residues. Trimming removed 5 bases at V and 3 bases at J, with 11 bases between. Germline V gives CDR1 KGHDR, CDR2 SFDVKD. This clonotype originated in a man in his fifties or sixties who received an inactivated influenza vaccine. This specimen was PBMCs from blood, taken around 2 years after vaccination. The chain couples TRBV24-1 to TRBJ2-3, with D maybe TRBD2 (6 bases). CDR3 DNA: TGTGCCACCAGTGTAAGTGGGAGGACAGATACGCAGTATTTT. It is translated as CATSVSGRTDTQYF.